This entry lists 25 T cell receptor beta chains sequenced from one sample in a study of CD8 T cells in ankylosing spondylitis. TCRdb reprocessed the 5' RACE reads via MiXCR and lists one record per CDR3 protein. The data contain 200,000 to 250,000 distinct CDR3 sequences, 10% to 13% of them singletons. Sequenced input: blood, either unsorted or a sorted T cell fraction (not recorded which). The receptors originated from a male donor with ankylosing spondylitis or in good health (not recorded which).

This clonotype was seen repeatedly, ten times or more. This sequence joins TRBV6-4 and TRBJ2-2; 9 bases are a match to TRBD1. CDR3 length equals 15 residues. Germline V gene data show CDR1 as MRHNA and CDR2 as SNTAGT. The V gene end was trimmed by 0 bases and the J gene end by 7 bases; junction bases not matched to a gene: 3. CDR3: CASSDSTGGIGELFF. As DNA, the CDR3 is TGTGCCAGCAGTGACTCGACAGGGGGGATCGGGGAGCTGTTTTTT.

This clonotype was seen at least ten times. V gene TRBV6-2 or TRBV6-3 combines with J gene TRBJ2-4, with a possible D match to TRBD1 (5 bases). The CDR3 loop spans 15 amino acids. Per germline, CDR1 MNHEY and CDR2 SVGEGT. With 2 bases removed from V and 4 bases from J, the gap between germline ends came to 12 bases. The CDR3 protein is CASSYEWGGKNIQYF. For the CDR3, the DNA is TGTGCCAGCAGTTACGAGTGGGGCGGAAAAAACATTCAGTACTTC.

This clonotype was seen many times. The chain joins TRBV19 to TRBJ2-1; 15 nucleotides align to TRBD2. Germline V gene sequence: CDR1 LNHDA, CDR2 SQIVND (reference sequence). The CDR3 covers 19 residues. V lost 7 bases to trimming and J lost 4 bases; unmatched junction nucleotides: 14. CDR3 protein: CASTPLPGLAGGLYNEQFF. In nucleotides, the CDR3 is TGTGCCAGTACCCCGCTGCCCGGACTAGCGGGAGGGTTATACAATGAGCAGTTCTTC. Full variable domain (rest looked up from reference TRBV19 and TRBJ2-1): DGGITQSPKYLFRKEGQNVTLSCEQNLNHDAMYWYRQDPGQGLRLIYYSQIVNDFQKGDIAEGYSVSREKKESFPLTVTSAQKNPTAFYLCASTPLPGLAGGLYNEQFFGPGTRLTVL.

This clonotype was detected ten times or more. The chain combines TRBV5-5 with TRBJ2-1; 7 bases line up with TRBD1. Germline assignment: CDR1 SGHKS and CDR2 YYEKEE (reference sequence). This CDR3 region has 15 residues. The J segment lost 5 bases and the V segment lost 3 bases, leaving 8 bases of the junction unmatched. The CDR3 nucleotides are TGTGCCAGCAGCTCCTTGGGGACAGTAAACAATGAGCAGTTCTTC. Protein sequence: CASSSLGTVNNEQFF.

This clonotype was seen at least ten times. This sequence joins TRBV13 and TRBJ2-7; D ambiguous. With 7 bases removed from V and 3 bases from J, the gap between germline ends came to 13 bases. Looked up from germline, CDR1 is PRHDT and CDR2 is FYEKMQ (reference sequence). The length of the CDR3 is 13 residues. The CDR3 nucleotides are TGTGCCAGCACTGGGGAAGGGCACTACGAGCAGTACTTC. As protein: CASTGEGHYEQYF.

This clonotype has ten or more counts. The chain is built from TRBV7-9 and TRBJ2-7; D gene ambiguous. This CDR3 has 14 amino acids. Trimming removed 1 base from V and 1 base from J, with 8 bases in between. Germline CDR1 is SEHNR and CDR2 is FQNEAQ (reference sequence). CDR3 residues: CASSLVSFSYEQYF. In nucleotides, the CDR3 is TGTGCCAGCAGCTTAGTCTCTTTTTCCTACGAGCAGTACTTC.

This chain connects TRBV30 to TRBJ1-5; unclear D gene. CDR3 length: 14 amino acids. V was trimmed by 0 bases and J by 1 base, leaving 7 bases between them. Germline-derived CDR1 and CDR2 are GTSNPN and SVGIG (reference sequence). The CDR3 protein is CAWSVLVSNQPQHF. The CDR3 DNA sequence: TGTGCCTGGAGTGTTCTAGTAAGCAATCAGCCCCAGCATTTT.

In its sample, this clonotype was seen many times. The CDR3 region is CSARVSGLAGGYSYEQYF. The CDR3 nucleotides are TGCAGTGCTAGAGTTTCGGGACTAGCGGGAGGGTATTCCTACGAGCAGTACTTC. The chain couples TRBV20-1 to TRBJ2-7, with TRBD2 identical over 16 bases. Germline V CDR1 and CDR2: DFQATT, SNEGSKA (reference sequence). This CDR3 is built from 18 residues. V was pared by 1 base and J by 1 base, with 7 bases of the junction left unmatched.

This clonotype was observed a few times. The V and J genes are TRBV30 and TRBJ1-2, with TRBD1 as a possible D gene (5 bases). Germline assignment: CDR1 GTSNPN and CDR2 SVGIG (reference sequence). CDR3 length equals 12 residues. Trimming cost V 5 bases and J 5 bases, with 12 bases left between them. The CDR3 coding sequence is TGTGCCTGGGTAACAGGAGTTTATGGCTACACCTTC. Translated, it gives CAWVTGVYGYTF.

The rearrangement links TRBV6-1 to TRBJ1-1; perhaps TRBD1 as D (6 bases). The CDR3 loop spans 15 amino acids. Trimming pared 7 bases from V and 1 base from J, leaving 16 bases between. Looked up from germline, CDR1 is MNHNS and CDR2 is SASEGT. CDR3 coding DNA: TGTGCCAGCACCCTAGGACAGCTGCCGAACACTGAAGCTTTCTTT. Its protein is CASTLGQLPNTEAFF.

This clonotype was seen many times. The chain employs TRBV4-2 and TRBJ1-2, with D unresolved. This CDR3 contains 12 residues. V lost 0 bases, J lost 8 bases, and 7 bases lay in between. Per germline, CDR1 LGHNA and CDR2 YNFKEQ. CDR3 bases: TGTGCCAGCAGCCAAGACAGATCCGGCTACACCTTC. This codes for CASSQDRSGYTF.

The chain couples TRBV5-1 to TRBJ2-1; TRBD1 agrees at 9 bases. The CDR3 loop spans 15 amino acids. The germline gives CDR1 SGHRS, CDR2 YFSETQ. J lost 8 bases, V lost 3 bases, and 9 bases had no gene match. CDR3 DNA sequence: TGCGCCAGCAGCTCGGGGACAGGGCCCCACGATGAGCAGTTCTTC. Protein product: CASSSGTGPHDEQFF. The whole variable domain, filled in from reference TRBV5-1 and TRBJ2-1, reads KAGVTQTPRYLIKTRGQQVTLSCSPISGHRSVSWYQQTPGQGLQFLFEYFSETQRNKGNFPGRFSGRQFSNSRSEMNVSTLELGDSALYLCASSSGTGPHDEQFFGPGTRLTVL.

The sample holds many counts of this clonotype. The chain carries TRBV20-1 and TRBJ2-1; TRBD2 agrees at 7 bases. Germline loops: CDR1 DFQATT, CDR2 SNEGSKA (reference sequence). With V trimmed by 5 bases and J by 0 bases, 7 bases remained unmatched. The length of the CDR3 is 15 residues. The CDR3, as DNA: TGCAGTGCTCCGGGGCGGGGGAGCTCCTACAATGAGCAGTTCTTC. Its translation is CSAPGRGSSYNEQFF.

Many counts were recorded for this clonotype. The V call is TRBV10-3, the J call TRBJ2-7; the D call may be TRBD1 or TRBD2 (6 bases each). Trimming removed 4 bases at V and 4 bases at J, with 17 bases between. Per the germline V gene, CDR1 is ENHRY and CDR2 is SYGVKD. This CDR3 has 15 residues. In DNA form, the CDR3 reads TGTGCCATCAGTGGTAGGGGGGAGGCTCTGTACGAGCAGTACTTC. It yields the protein CAISGRGEALYEQYF.

The V and J genes are TRBV30 and TRBJ2-7; TRBD1 matches at 8 bases. This CDR3 has 15 amino acids. V lost 1 base and J lost 1; bases outside the gene matches: 6. Per the germline V gene, CDR1 is GTSNPN and CDR2 is SVGIG (reference sequence). The CDR3 reads CAWSADRGPSYEQYF. CDR3 DNA sequence: TGTGCCTGGAGTGCTGACAGGGGCCCTTCCTACGAGCAGTACTTC. Combining the CDR3 with reference TRBV30 and TRBJ2-7 gives the whole variable domain SQTIHQWPATLVQPVGSPLSLECTVEGTSNPNLYWYRQAAGRGLQLLFYSVGIGQISSEVPQNLSASRPQDRQFILSSKKLLLSDSGFYLCAWSADRGPSYEQYFGPGTRLTVT.

This clonotype appeared many times. The chain employs TRBV6-5 and TRBJ2-6; no definite D call. V was clipped by 4 bases and J by 3 bases, with 19 bases between them. This CDR3 comprises 18 residues. Germline-derived CDR1 and CDR2 are MNHEY and SVGAGI. In nucleotides, the CDR3 is TGTGCCAGCAGTTCTACAGAGCCCTCCTTCCGTGGGGCCAACGTCCTGACTTTC. Translated: CASSSTEPSFRGANVLTF.

This clonotype was found many times. The chain has TRBV20-1 and TRBJ1-1, with 10 bases matching TRBD1. The CDR3 totals 16 residues. V shed 6 bases and J 0 bases; nucleotides not matched to a gene: 10. CDR1 and CDR2 from the germline V gene are DFQATT and SNEGSKA (reference sequence). This chain's CDR3 is CSAPGQGVYMNTEAFF. Written as DNA, the CDR3 is TGCAGTGCACCCGGACAGGGGGTTTACATGAACACTGAAGCTTTCTTT.

This clonotype was found a few times. V is TRBV2 and J is TRBJ2-7; D might be TRBD1 or TRBD2, each matching 6 bases. V shed 11 bases and J shed 5 bases, with 13 bases lying between them. CDR1 is SNHLY, CDR2 FYNNEI, per germline. This CDR3 is 11 amino acids long. The CDR3 nucleotides read TGTGCCGGAGGGACATTAGACGAGCAGTACTTC. The encoded protein is CAGGTLDEQYF.

Ten or more counts support this clonotype. This chain links TRBV4-2 with TRBJ2-1; the match to TRBD2 covers 10 bases. With V trimmed by 0 bases and J by 7 bases, 9 bases remained unmatched. Germline V gene sequence: CDR1 LGHNA, CDR2 YNFKEQ. There are 17 residues in the CDR3. CDR3 DNA sequence: TGTGCCAGCAGCCAAGAACGAGCGGGAGGGCTTCTAAATGAGCAGTTCTTC. Residues: CASSQERAGGLLNEQFF.

This clonotype was detected many times. CDR3 region: CASSQEMVAGPYEQYF. The CDR3 DNA sequence: TGTGCCAGCAGCCAAGAGATGGTAGCGGGCCCCTACGAGCAGTACTTC. This chain joins TRBV3-1 and TRBJ2-7; 7 bases align to TRBD2. With V trimmed by 0 bases and J by 2 bases, 7 bases remained unmatched. Germline CDR1 LGHDT, CDR2 YNNKEL (reference sequence). This CDR3 spans 16 amino acids.

This clonotype has at least ten counts. This chain links TRBV29-1 with TRBJ2-7, with 8 bases matching TRBD1. This CDR3 has 14 residues. Germline assignment: CDR1 SQVTM and CDR2 ANQGSEA. Losses at the gene ends were 6 bases for V and 2 bases for J; bases not matched to a gene: 9. The CDR3 here is CSVGTGHGAYEQYF. As DNA, the CDR3 is TGCAGCGTAGGGACAGGTCATGGGGCCTACGAGCAGTACTTC.

This clonotype was observed at least ten times. The genes are TRBV7-8 and TRBJ1-1, with a weak D call TRBD1 (5 bases). The CDR3 covers 13 residues. The germline V gene has CDR1 SGHVS and CDR2 FQNEAQ. The V end was cut by 7 bases, the J end by 0 bases, with 9 bases between. CDR3 protein: CASTLGVNTEAFF. The CDR3, as DNA: TGTGCCAGCACCCTAGGGGTGAACACTGAAGCTTTCTTT.

This clonotype was seen at least ten times. CDR3 amino acids: CASSPLPWGLEGRELFF. The CDR3 DNA follows: TGTGCCAGCAGCCCCCTCCCTTGGGGGCTAGAAGGAAGGGAGCTGTTTTTT. V is TRBV3-1 and J is TRBJ2-2; D possibly corresponds to TRBD1 (6 bases). This CDR3 has 17 residues. Trimming shortened V by 4 bases and J by 9 bases, and 24 bases separated the two germline ends. CDR1 and CDR2 from the germline V gene are LGHDT and YNNKEL (reference sequence).

The table lists this clonotype with many counts. V is TRBV6-2 or TRBV6-3 and J is TRBJ2-3; D unresolved. Deletions cut 7 bases from V and 5 bases from J, with 7 bases between. Germline lookup yields CDR1 MNHEY and CDR2 SVGEGT. This CDR3 has 11 amino acids. CDR3 residues: CASTDLDTQYF. The DNA of the CDR3 is TGTGCCAGCACCGACTTAGATACGCAGTATTTT.

This clonotype was recorded a few times. V and J are TRBV2 and TRBJ1-5; TRBD1 is a possible D gene (6 bases). The CDR3 sequence is 13 residues long. Germline V lookup: CDR1 SNHLY, CDR2 FYNNEI. V lost 5 bases and J 4 bases, leaving 9 bases between the germline ends. CDR3 loop: CASSRTANQPQHF. The DNA for the CDR3 is TGTGCCAGCAGTCGGACAGCTAATCAGCCCCAGCATTTT. The full variable domain, rest sourced from reference TRBV2 and TRBJ1-5, is EPEVTQTPSHQVTQMGQEVILRCVPISNHLYFYWYRQILGQKVEFLVSFYNNEISEKSEIFDDQFSVERPDGSNFTLKIRSTKLEDSAMYFCASSRTANQPQHFGDGTRLSIL.